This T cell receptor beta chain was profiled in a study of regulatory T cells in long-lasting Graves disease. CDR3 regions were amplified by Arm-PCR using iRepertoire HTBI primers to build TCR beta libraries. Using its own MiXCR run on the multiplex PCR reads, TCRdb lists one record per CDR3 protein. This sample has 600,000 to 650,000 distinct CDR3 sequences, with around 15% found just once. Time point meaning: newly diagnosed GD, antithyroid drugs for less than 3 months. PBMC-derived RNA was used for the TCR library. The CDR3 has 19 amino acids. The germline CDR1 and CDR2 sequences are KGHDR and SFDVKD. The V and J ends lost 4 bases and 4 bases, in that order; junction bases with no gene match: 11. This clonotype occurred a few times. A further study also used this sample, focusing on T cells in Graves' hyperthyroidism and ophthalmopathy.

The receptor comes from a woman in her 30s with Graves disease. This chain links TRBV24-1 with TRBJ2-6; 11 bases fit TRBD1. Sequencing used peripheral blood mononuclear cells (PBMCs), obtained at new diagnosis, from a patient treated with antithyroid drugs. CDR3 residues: CATSESGTGGSWGANVLTF. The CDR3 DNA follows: TGTGCCACCAGTGAGTCCGGGACAGGGGGTTCCTGGGGGGCCAACGTCCTGACTTTC.